The 26 T cell receptor beta chains below all came from one sample that was sequenced in a study of OX40 agonist ivuxolimab in advanced cancers. TCRdb's copy holds only in-frame clones and misses some; the assay was immunoSEQ multiplex PCR. The sample has about 68,000 clones, 70% to 85% seen once. This sample comprised CD4+ or CD8+ T cells sorted from blood, obtained in a trial of the OX40 agonist ivuxolimab. These receptor sequences come from an adult with an advanced solid tumor such as melanoma, head and neck, liver or kidney cancer.

The chain links TRBV6-1 to TRBJ2-2, with D hard to call. CDR3 size: 10 residues. With 7 bases removed from V and 7 bases from J, the gap between germline ends came to 4 bases. The germline V gene has CDR1 MNHNS and CDR2 SASEGT. Here the CDR3 reads CASNDGELFF. The CDR3 DNA reads TGTGCCAGCAACGACGGGGAGCTGTTTTTT.

The genes are TRBV4-2 and TRBJ2-3; 7 nucleotides line up with TRBD2. J lost 2 bases, V lost 0 bases, and 5 bases had no gene match. This CDR3 comprises 16 residues. Looked up from germline, CDR1 is LGHNA and CDR2 is YNFKEQ. The CDR3: CASSQEPLAVTDTQYF. DNA of the CDR3: TGTGCCAGCAGCCAAGAGCCCCTAGCGGTCACAGATACGCAGTATTTT.

This sequence joins TRBV5-1 and TRBJ2-5; TRBD2 matches 8 bases. This CDR3 is built from 15 residues. Germline CDR1 is SGHRS and CDR2 is YFSETQ. Losses at the gene ends were 3 bases for V and 1 base for J; bases not matched to a gene: 5. DNA of the CDR3: TGCGCCAGCAGCTCGCGGGGGACTAGCCAAGAGACCCAGTACTTC. It codes for CASSSRGTSQETQYF.

V usage is TRBV5-1 and J usage is TRBJ2-1; perhaps TRBD1 as D (6 bases). Germline CDR1 and CDR2: SGHRS and YFSETQ. This CDR3 is 13 amino acids long. V was clipped by 7 bases and J by 10 bases, with 18 bases between them. The CDR3 DNA sequence: TGCGCCAGCGGGGGCGGTTGGGATGGGGAGCAGTTCTTC. Translation gives CASGGGWDGEQFF.

In this sample, this clone is medium-sized. The chain has TRBV10-3 and TRBJ2-2; TRBD1 is a possible D gene (5 bases). Per germline, CDR1 ENHRY and CDR2 SYGVKD. The CDR3 has 14 residues. V was trimmed by 8 bases and J by 1 base, leaving 11 bases between them. CDR3 amino acids: CAIGGAENTGELFF. The CDR3 region has the DNA TGTGCCATCGGTGGGGCGGAGAACACCGGGGAGCTGTTTTTT.

The V gene is TRBV4-1, the J gene TRBJ1-1; D is ambiguous. The germline gives CDR1 MGHRA, CDR2 YSYEKL. The CDR3 runs to 13 residues. The V and J ends lost 3 bases and 1 base respectively, with 6 bases between them. The CDR3 loop reads CASSHPRNTEAFF. CDR3 sequence (DNA): TGCGCCAGCAGCCACCCCCGGAACACTGAAGCTTTCTTT.

The chain employs TRBV5-6 and TRBJ2-5, with D unclear. The J call may be mistaken, given a closer DNA end match to TRBJ2-7. CDR3 length equals 15 residues. Germline CDR1 SGHDT, CDR2 YYEEEE. CDR3 DNA: TGTGCCAGCAGCTTAGAGACGTTCGCTTTGGACGAGCAGTACTTC. Protein: CASSLETFALDEQYF.

As to this clone: Other DNA sequences in the same sample also yield this CDR3. V usage is TRBV2 and J usage is TRBJ2-7; 10 bases align to TRBD1. The germline V gene encodes CDR1 SNHLY and CDR2 FYNNEI. The CDR3 consists of 15 residues. V gave up 2 bases and J gave up 7 bases; unmatched junction bases: 8. CDR3 in DNA: TGTGCCAGCAGTGAAATGGGTGGACAGGGGGGGGAGCAGTACGTC. Encoded protein: CASSEMGGQGGEQYV.

The rearrangement joins TRBV15 to TRBJ1-1; no clear D. Germline V gene lookup returns CDR1 LNHNV and CDR2 YYDKDF (reference sequence). Deletions cut 0 bases from V and 8 bases from J, with 7 bases between. The CDR3 sequence is 12 residues long. Here the CDR3 reads CATSRDLMEAFF. The CDR3, as DNA: TGTGCCACCAGCAGAGATCTTATGGAAGCTTTCTTT.

This clone appeared once. The J gene is TRBJ1-4, the V gene TRBV28; tentative D call: TRBD1 (5 bases). Germline V gene lookup returns CDR1 MDHEN and CDR2 SYDVKM. Trimming removed 7 bases at V and 0 bases at J, with 15 bases between. The CDR3 totals 16 residues. The CDR3 region is CASMRGSLTTNEKLFF. As DNA, the CDR3 is TGTGCCAGCATGCGGGGGTCTTTAACAACTAATGAAAAACTGTTTTTT.

Written as DNA, the CDR3 is TGTGCCACCAGCAGAGAACGTCCAGGGGCCAGGGTCTATGGCTACACCTTC. It codes for CATSRERPGARVYGYTF. The chain carries TRBV15 and TRBJ1-2; the D gene is possibly TRBD1 (6 bases). Trimming cost V 0 bases and J 4 bases, with 18 bases left between them. The CDR3 length is 17 residues. Germline-derived CDR1 and CDR2 are LNHNV and YYDKDF (reference sequence). The full variable domain, in which reference TRBV15 and TRBJ1-2 provide the parts outside the CDR3, is DAMVIQNPRYQVTQFGKPVTLSCSQTLNHNVMYWYQQKSSQAPKLLFHYYDKDFNNEADTPDNFQSRRPNTSFCFLDIRSPGLGDTAMYLCATSRERPGARVYGYTFGSGTRLTVV.

This chain joins TRBV29-1 and TRBJ1-2; D remains ambiguous. Germline V gene sequence: CDR1 SQVTM, CDR2 ANQGSEA. Trimming stripped 0 bases from V and 8 bases from J, with 13 bases between. This CDR3 has 13 residues. The DNA of the CDR3 is TGCAGCGTTGAAGATCTTGGCGGCGGGGGCTACACCTTC. This gives the protein CSVEDLGGGGYTF.

This chain joins TRBV2 and TRBJ2-4; possible D gene TRBD2, 5 bases. Germline lookup yields CDR1 SNHLY and CDR2 FYNNEI. Trimming removed 2 bases at V and 0 bases at J, with 8 bases between. There are 15 residues in the CDR3. CDR3 in DNA: TGTGCCAGCAGTGAACTGGGAGTAGCCAAAAACATTCAGTACTTC. Its protein is CASSELGVAKNIQYF. Supplemented by reference TRBV2 and TRBJ2-4, the full variable domain reads EPEVTQTPSHQVTQMGQEVILRCVPISNHLYFYWYRQILGQKVEFLVSFYNNEISEKSEIFDDQFSVERPDGSNFTLKIRSTKLEDSAMYFCASSELGVAKNIQYFGAGTRLSVL.

The V call is TRBV19, the J call TRBJ1-1; 12 nucleotides agree with TRBD1. J gave up 7 bases and V 5 bases, and 14 bases lay outside the gene matches. Germline V gene sequence: CDR1 LNHDA, CDR2 SQIVND (reference sequence). This CDR3 is built from 17 residues. The CDR3 nucleotides read TGTGCCAGTAGTGCGCACGGGGACAGGGGGCATCGGGGTGAAGCTTTCTTT. Its translation is CASSAHGDRGHRGEAFF. Supplemented by reference TRBV19 and TRBJ1-1, the full variable domain reads DGGITQSPKYLFRKEGQNVTLSCEQNLNHDAMYWYRQDPGQGLRLIYYSQIVNDFQKGDIAEGYSVSREKKESFPLTVTSAQKNPTAFYLCASSAHGDRGHRGEAFFGQGTRLTVV.

This clone has only a few counts. V and J are TRBV7-9 and TRBJ2-7; 13 bases agree with TRBD2. V was pared by 1 base and J by 1 base, with 4 bases of the junction left unmatched. The CDR3 totals 17 residues. Germline V gene sequence: CDR1 SEHNR, CDR2 FQNEAQ (reference sequence). In DNA, the CDR3 is TGTGCCAGCAGCTTAGGGACTAGCGGGAGTAGATCCTACGAGCAGTACTTC. It codes for CASSLGTSGSRSYEQYF.

The chain carries TRBV9 and TRBJ2-7; 8 bases agree with TRBD2. Germline assignment: CDR1 SGDLS and CDR2 YYNGEE. The CDR3 is 15 residues long. Unmatched junction bases numbered 5, after V lost 0 bases and J lost 3 bases. The CDR3: CASSVGVGLDYEQYF. The CDR3 DNA reads as TGTGCCAGCAGCGTAGGGGTGGGACTAGACTACGAGCAGTACTTC.

The chain has TRBV7-2 and TRBJ2-5; D remains ambiguous. The V and J ends lost 1 base and 7 bases respectively, with 7 bases between them. The CDR3 extends over 12 amino acids. CDR1 is SGHTA and CDR2 is FQGNSA in the germline V gene. The CDR3 loop reads CASSLDSGTQYF. CDR3 sequence (DNA): TGTGCCAGCAGCTTAGATTCCGGGACCCAGTACTTC.

DNA for the CDR3: TGTGCCAGCAGTTACCGCCAGGGGCTTAATGAAAAACTGTTTTTT. Translated: CASSYRQGLNEKLFF. V is TRBV6-5 and J is TRBJ1-4; maybe TRBD1 (6 bases). Trimming removed 2 bases at V and 4 bases at J, with 11 bases between. CDR1 is MNHEY and CDR2 is SVGAGI in the germline V gene. CDR3 size: 15 residues.

This clone occurred a few times. CDR3 region: CSARTGGNQPQHF. CDR3 DNA: TGCAGCGCACGGACAGGGGGCAATCAGCCCCAGCATTTT. J is TRBJ1-5 and V is TRBV29-1; 9 bases match TRBD1. The germline V gene encodes CDR1 SQVTM and CDR2 ANQGSEA. The CDR3 extends over 13 amino acids. J gave up 2 bases and V 7 bases, and 3 bases lay outside the gene matches.

The V gene is TRBV29-1, the J gene TRBJ1-2, with 9 bases lining up with TRBD1. CDR1 is SQVTM, CDR2 ANQGSEA, per germline. Trimming removed 5 bases from V and 8 bases from J; junction bases left unmatched: 6. The CDR3 is 12 amino acids. CDR3 nucleotides: TGCAGCGTTTGGGGGACAGGGAAGGGCTACACCTTC. This translates into CSVWGTGKGYTF.

The chain combines TRBV27 with TRBJ2-2; 7 nucleotides match TRBD2. This CDR3 contains 12 residues. Germline assignment: CDR1 MNHEY and CDR2 SMNVEV (reference sequence). With 6 bases clipped from V and 6 bases from J, the junction kept 1 base outside the gene matches. CDR3 in DNA: TGTGCCAGCAGCACTAGCGCCGGGGAGCTGTTTTTT. This sequence encodes CASSTSAGELFF.

The CDR3 DNA follows: TGCGCCAGCAGCGAGATGGGACCCGGAGGGGACACCGGGGAGCTGTTTTTT. It encodes CASSEMGPGGDTGELFF. V is TRBV5-1 and J is TRBJ2-2, with D maybe TRBD2 (6 bases). The CDR3 runs 17 residues. The germline gives CDR1 SGHRS, CDR2 YFSETQ. V shed 4 bases and J shed 3 bases, with 19 bases lying between them.

Here the CDR3 reads CASSFGLAGLQETQYF. The CDR3 nucleotides are TGTGCCAGCAGCTTCGGACTAGCGGGCTTACAAGAGACCCAGTACTTC. The chain employs TRBV11-2 and TRBJ2-5; 11 nucleotides align to TRBD2. The ends lost 3 bases at V and 2 bases at J; junction bases unmatched: 5. This CDR3 is 16 amino acids long. Germline V gives CDR1 SGHAT, CDR2 FQNNGV.

In its sample, this clone was seen once. The rearrangement joins TRBV5-1 to TRBJ1-5; 10 bases align to TRBD1. V gave up 3 bases and J gave up 5 bases; unmatched junction bases: 11. Germline CDR1 is SGHRS and CDR2 is YFSETQ. The CDR3 totals 17 residues. For the CDR3, the DNA is TGCGCCAGCAGCTCGAGGGGGCCGACAGGGGGCGATCAGCCCCAGCATTTT. Protein product: CASSSRGPTGGDQPQHF.

This sequence joins TRBV4-2 and TRBJ2-7; TRBD2 matches at 8 bases. The CDR3 is made up of 18 amino acids. Germline-derived CDR1 and CDR2 are LGHNA and YNFKEQ. J lost 7 bases, V lost 0 bases, and 17 bases had no gene match. In DNA form, the CDR3 reads TGTGCCAGCAGCCAAGATCGGTCCTATAGCGGGGAGCTGGGGGAGCAGTACTTC. It encodes CASSQDRSYSGELGEQYF.

The rearrangement links TRBV5-8 to TRBJ1-1; tentatively, D is TRBD1 (6 bases). This CDR3 region has 14 residues. Trimming took 0 bases from V and 8 from J, leaving 14 bases between them. The germline V gene encodes CDR1 SGHTS and CDR2 YDEGEE. CDR3 sequence (DNA): TGTGCCAGCAGCTTGGACCCACGAACAGGGGAAGCTTTCTTT. This encodes CASSLDPRTGEAFF. The variable domain in full, completed from reference TRBV5-8 and TRBJ1-1, reads EAGVTQSPTHLIKTRGQQATLRCSPISGHTSVYWYQQALGLGLQFLLWYDEGEERNRGNFPPRFSGRQFPNYSSELNVNALELEDSALYLCASSLDPRTGEAFFGQGTRLTVV.